A selection of T cell receptor beta chains follows, all from one sample in a study of blood T cell repertoires in COVID-19. Generated by immunoSEQ multiplex PCR, the TCRdb table keeps only in-frame clones and is missing some. The sample has a few hundred thousand clones, about 84% seen once; the top ten hold around 4%. The sample was PBMCs or T cells enriched from blood (not recorded which). These receptors were obtained from a man under 40 with acute COVID-19. Each CDR3 is given with its conserved first and last residue. The order of the fields is J gene, clone size, D gene, CDR3 length, V gene, CDR3 protein, CDR3 DNA. D genes are given only for firm matches. Not all rows give a size; the values are once, few, many and, for expanded clones, a class.

j_call: TRBJ2-5
clone_size: NA
d_call: NA
cdr3_length: 14
v_call: TRBV3-1/TRBV3-2
cdr3_aa: CASSQDIRQETQYF
cdr3_nt: TGTGCCAGCAGCCAAGATATCAGGCAAGAGACCCAGTACTTC

j_call: TRBJ2-7
clone_size: NA
d_call: NA
cdr3_length: 12
v_call: TRBV2
cdr3_aa: CASSGSGREQYF
cdr3_nt: TGTGCCAGCAGTGGGTCTGGGCGCGAGCAGTACTTC

j_call: TRBJ2-2
clone_size: NA
d_call: NA
cdr3_length: 16
v_call: TRBV6-6
cdr3_aa: CASSYSAQGNTGELFF
cdr3_nt: TGTGCCAGCAGTTACTCGGCCCAGGGGAACACCGGGGAGCTGTTTTTT

j_call: TRBJ1-2
clone_size: NA
d_call: NA
cdr3_length: 15
v_call: TRBV19
cdr3_aa: CASTSMDVPSRGYTF
cdr3_nt: TGTGCCAGTACCTCTATGGATGTTCCTAGCCGAGGCTACACCTTC

j_call: TRBJ2-2
clone_size: NA
d_call: TRBD2
cdr3_length: 15
v_call: TRBV6-5
cdr3_aa: CASRKREAATGELFF
cdr3_nt: TGTGCCAGCAGAAAGCGGGAGGCGGCCACCGGGGAGCTGTTTTTT

j_call: TRBJ2-7
clone_size: NA
d_call: TRBD2
cdr3_length: 14
v_call: TRBV6-5
cdr3_aa: CASRAQGLAGEQYF
cdr3_nt: TGTGCCAGCAGAGCCCAGGGACTAGCGGGCGAGCAGTACTTC

j_call: TRBJ1-2
clone_size: NA
d_call: NA
cdr3_length: 13
v_call: TRBV5-5
cdr3_aa: CASSLGAGSGYTF
cdr3_nt: TGTGCCAGCAGCTTGGGAGCAGGGTCTGGCTACACCTTC

j_call: TRBJ2-7
clone_size: NA
d_call: NA
cdr3_length: 12
v_call: TRBV11-2
cdr3_aa: CASSRGSREQYF
cdr3_nt: TGTGCCAGCAGCCGGGGGAGCCGCGAGCAGTACTTC

j_call: TRBJ1-1
clone_size: once
d_call: TRBD1
cdr3_length: 18
v_call: TRBV4-1
cdr3_aa: CASSRRKGQGIYATEAFF
cdr3_nt: TGCGCCAGCAGCCGCCGCAAAGGACAGGGTATCTACGCCACTGAAGCTTTCTTT

j_call: TRBJ2-3
clone_size: NA
d_call: NA
cdr3_length: 14
v_call: TRBV5-1
cdr3_aa: CASRPRGHTDTQYF
cdr3_nt: TGCGCCAGCAGACCTAGGGGCCACACAGATACGCAGTATTTT

j_call: TRBJ1-6
clone_size: few
d_call: NA
cdr3_length: 13
v_call: TRBV10-2
cdr3_aa: CASSEGYSSPLHF
cdr3_nt: TGCGCCAGCAGTGAAGGTTATAGCTCACCCCTCCACTTT

j_call: TRBJ1-4
clone_size: once
d_call: NA
cdr3_length: 20
v_call: TRBV15
cdr3_aa: CATSRVGGTADGGINEKLFF
cdr3_nt: TGTGCCACCAGCAGAGTAGGAGGGACCGCCGATGGGGGTATTAATGAAAAACTGTTTTTT

j_call: TRBJ1-1
clone_size: NA
d_call: NA
cdr3_length: 13
v_call: TRBV7-3
cdr3_aa: CASSSRQGSEAFF
cdr3_nt: TGTGCCAGCAGCTCCCGGCAGGGTTCTGAAGCTTTCTTT

j_call: TRBJ2-2
clone_size: once
d_call: TRBD1
cdr3_length: 13
v_call: TRBV29-1
cdr3_aa: CSAGQGAGGELFF
cdr3_nt: TGCAGCGCGGGGCAGGGGGCAGGCGGGGAGCTGTTTTTT

j_call: TRBJ2-7
clone_size: NA
d_call: TRBD2
cdr3_length: 17
v_call: TRBV5-1
cdr3_aa: CASSSGLAGARAVEQYF
cdr3_nt: TGCGCCAGCAGCTCGGGACTAGCGGGGGCCCGAGCGGTGGAGCAGTACTTC

j_call: TRBJ1-6
clone_size: NA
d_call: NA
cdr3_length: 18
v_call: TRBV7-6
cdr3_aa: CASSLTRSGEIYNSPLHF
cdr3_nt: TGTGCCAGCAGCTTAACACGTTCGGGAGAGATCTATAATTCACCCCTCCACTTT

j_call: TRBJ1-1
clone_size: NA
d_call: NA
cdr3_length: 14
v_call: TRBV3-1/TRBV3-2
cdr3_aa: CASSRVSSNTEAFF
cdr3_nt: TGTGCCAGCAGCCGCGTATCAAGTAACACTGAAGCTTTCTTT

j_call: TRBJ1-5
clone_size: once
d_call: TRBD1
cdr3_length: 17
v_call: TRBV24-1
cdr3_aa: CATSDRDRGRSNQPQHF
cdr3_nt: TGTGCCACCAGTGACCGGGACAGGGGACGGAGCAATCAGCCCCAGCATTTT

j_call: TRBJ2-1
clone_size: NA
d_call: TRBD1
cdr3_length: 12
v_call: TRBV12-3/TRBV12-4
cdr3_aa: CAIYRGNNEQFF
cdr3_nt: TGTGCCATTTACAGGGGGAACAATGAGCAGTTCTTC

j_call: TRBJ2-3
clone_size: NA
d_call: NA
cdr3_length: 15
v_call: TRBV4-1
cdr3_aa: CASRPAGQGTDTQYF
cdr3_nt: TGCGCCAGCAGGCCAGCGGGACAGGGCACAGATACGCAGTATTTT

j_call: TRBJ1-1
clone_size: NA
d_call: NA
cdr3_length: 14
v_call: TRBV19
cdr3_aa: CASSPPEGNTEAFF
cdr3_nt: TGTGCCAGTAGTCCCCCGGAGGGGAACACTGAAGCTTTCTTT

j_call: TRBJ2-1
clone_size: NA
d_call: TRBD1
cdr3_length: 15
v_call: TRBV27
cdr3_aa: CASSLSPADRGKQFF
cdr3_nt: TGTGCCAGCAGTTTATCCCCCGCGGACAGGGGGAAACAGTTCTTC

j_call: TRBJ2-1
clone_size: NA
d_call: TRBD2
cdr3_length: 16
v_call: TRBV28
cdr3_aa: CASSGASGSSYNEQFF
cdr3_nt: TGTGCCAGCAGTGGGGCTAGCGGGAGCTCCTACAATGAGCAGTTCTTC

j_call: TRBJ2-7
clone_size: once
d_call: TRBD1
cdr3_length: 15
v_call: TRBV7-2
cdr3_aa: CASSPQGQGYHEQYF
cdr3_nt: TGTGCCAGCAGCCCGCAGGGACAGGGGTACCACGAGCAGTACTTC

j_call: TRBJ2-2
clone_size: NA
d_call: TRBD1
cdr3_length: 15
v_call: TRBV7-2
cdr3_aa: CASSSDRANTGELFF
cdr3_nt: TGTGCCAGCAGCTCGGACAGGGCGAACACCGGGGAGCTGTTTTTT

j_call: TRBJ2-5
clone_size: many
d_call: TRBD2
cdr3_length: 16
v_call: TRBV28
cdr3_aa: CASSRGRGARQETQYF
cdr3_nt: TGTGCCAGCAGTCGTGGGCGGGGGGCGAGGCAAGAGACCCAGTACTTC

j_call: TRBJ1-4
clone_size: NA
d_call: NA
cdr3_length: 15
v_call: TRBV7-9
cdr3_aa: CASSLSATVNEKLFF
cdr3_nt: TGTGCCAGCAGTCTTAGCGCTACAGTTAATGAAAAACTGTTTTTT

j_call: TRBJ2-7
clone_size: NA
d_call: TRBD1
cdr3_length: 14
v_call: TRBV10-3
cdr3_aa: CAISESGTGGEQYF
cdr3_nt: TGTGCCATCAGTGAGTCAGGGACAGGAGGCGAGCAGTACTTC

j_call: TRBJ1-6
clone_size: NA
d_call: NA
cdr3_length: 16
v_call: TRBV5-1
cdr3_aa: CASSYAPGWDNSPLHF
cdr3_nt: TGCGCCAGCAGTTATGCCCCGGGGTGGGATAATTCACCCCTCCACTTT

j_call: TRBJ2-2
clone_size: few
d_call: NA
cdr3_length: 14
v_call: TRBV7-3
cdr3_aa: CASRSGSFTGELFF
cdr3_nt: TGTGCCAGCAGATCCGGGTCCTTCACCGGGGAGCTGTTTTTT

j_call: TRBJ1-2
clone_size: NA
d_call: NA
cdr3_length: 13
v_call: TRBV27
cdr3_aa: CASSRSSVYGYTF
cdr3_nt: TGTGCCAGCAGTAGATCCTCAGTCTATGGCTACACCTTC

j_call: TRBJ1-2
clone_size: NA
d_call: NA
cdr3_length: 15
v_call: TRBV5-1
cdr3_aa: CASSYGLGGFYGYTF
cdr3_nt: TGCGCCAGCAGTTATGGACTAGGGGGGTTCTATGGCTACACCTTC

j_call: TRBJ2-1
clone_size: once
d_call: TRBD2
cdr3_length: 13
v_call: TRBV27
cdr3_aa: CASSTGGGREQFF
cdr3_nt: TGTGCCAGCAGTACCGGGGGGGGTCGCGAGCAGTTCTTC

j_call: TRBJ2-5
clone_size: NA
d_call: NA
cdr3_length: 16
v_call: TRBV10-3
cdr3_aa: CAIREESSGRQETQYF
cdr3_nt: TGTGCCATCAGGGAAGAGTCTTCAGGGAGGCAAGAGACCCAGTACTTC

j_call: TRBJ2-1
clone_size: NA
d_call: TRBD2
cdr3_length: 16
v_call: TRBV24-1
cdr3_aa: CATSDRRGETLNEQFF
cdr3_nt: TGTGCCACCAGTGATCGGCGGGGGGAAACTCTCAATGAGCAGTTCTTC

j_call: TRBJ2-7
clone_size: NA
d_call: NA
cdr3_length: 17
v_call: TRBV21-1
cdr3_aa: CASSPHLAGTDGYEQYF
cdr3_nt: TGTGCCAGCAGCCCGCACCTCGCTGGGACAGACGGCTACGAGCAGTACTTC

j_call: TRBJ2-6
clone_size: NA
d_call: NA
cdr3_length: 16
v_call: TRBV13
cdr3_aa: CASSPGLYSGANVLTF
cdr3_nt: TGTGCCAGCAGCCCCGGACTATACTCTGGGGCCAACGTCCTGACTTTC

j_call: TRBJ2-5
clone_size: NA
d_call: NA
cdr3_length: 16
v_call: TRBV7-3
cdr3_aa: CASSSSSGVAGETQYF
cdr3_nt: TGTGCCAGCAGCTCATCTTCCGGAGTGGCGGGGGAGACCCAGTACTTC

j_call: TRBJ2-2
clone_size: NA
d_call: NA
cdr3_length: 14
v_call: TRBV19
cdr3_aa: CASSPGANTGELFF
cdr3_nt: TGTGCCAGTAGCCCGGGAGCGAACACCGGGGAGCTGTTTTTT

j_call: TRBJ1-3
clone_size: NA
d_call: TRBD1
cdr3_length: 16
v_call: TRBV28
cdr3_aa: CASSPLTGSSGNTIYF
cdr3_nt: TGTGCCAGCAGTCCCCTGACAGGGAGCTCTGGAAACACCATATATTTT

j_call: TRBJ2-2
clone_size: NA
d_call: TRBD1
cdr3_length: 16
v_call: TRBV7-9
cdr3_aa: CASSSRTGWNTGELFF
cdr3_nt: TGTGCCAGCAGCTCACGGACAGGGTGGAACACCGGGGAGCTGTTTTTT

j_call: TRBJ2-5
clone_size: NA
d_call: NA
cdr3_length: 16
v_call: TRBV6-5
cdr3_aa: CASSYSVGGPLETQYF
cdr3_nt: TGTGCCAGCAGTTACTCCGTCGGGGGACCCCTGGAGACCCAGTACTTC

j_call: TRBJ1-2
clone_size: NA
d_call: NA
cdr3_length: 14
v_call: TRBV5-5
cdr3_aa: CASNLGGANYGYTF
cdr3_nt: TGTGCCAGCAACCTGGGGGGAGCTAACTATGGCTACACCTTC

j_call: TRBJ1-6
clone_size: NA
d_call: NA
cdr3_length: 15
v_call: TRBV28
cdr3_aa: CASSDSAALGSPLHF
cdr3_nt: TGTGCCAGCAGCGACAGCGCCGCTCTGGGTTCACCCCTCCACTTT

j_call: TRBJ2-5
clone_size: NA
d_call: TRBD1
cdr3_length: 15
v_call: TRBV7-9
cdr3_aa: CASRFRTGDRETQYF
cdr3_nt: TGTGCCAGCAGGTTCCGGACAGGGGATCGGGAGACCCAGTACTTC

j_call: TRBJ1-1
clone_size: once
d_call: NA
cdr3_length: 12
v_call: TRBV3-1/TRBV3-2
cdr3_aa: CASSQEGTRAFF
cdr3_nt: TGTGCCAGCAGCCAAGAAGGTACTAGGGCTTTCTTT

j_call: TRBJ2-1
clone_size: few
d_call: NA
cdr3_length: 16
v_call: TRBV19
cdr3_aa: CASSIGADAEYNEQFF
cdr3_nt: TGTGCCAGTAGTATAGGGGCCGACGCAGAATACAATGAGCAGTTCTTC

j_call: TRBJ1-6
clone_size: few
d_call: NA
cdr3_length: 14
v_call: TRBV28
cdr3_aa: CASSLAGYNSPLHF
cdr3_nt: TGTGCCAGCAGCCTCGCAGGGTATAATTCACCCCTCCACTTT

j_call: TRBJ1-2
clone_size: NA
d_call: TRBD1
cdr3_length: 15
v_call: TRBV2
cdr3_aa: CASSGPGQGNYGYTF
cdr3_nt: TGTGCCAGCAGCGGACCGGGACAGGGTAACTATGGCTACACCTTC

j_call: TRBJ1-2
clone_size: NA
d_call: TRBD1
cdr3_length: 11
v_call: TRBV7-9
cdr3_aa: CASSLDTGDTF
cdr3_nt: TGTGCCAGCAGCTTAGACACAGGGGACACCTTC

j_call: TRBJ1-2
clone_size: NA
d_call: NA
cdr3_length: 14
v_call: TRBV5-1
cdr3_aa: CASSLERATGGYTF
cdr3_nt: TGCGCCAGCAGCTTGGAGAGGGCGACGGGGGGCTACACCTTC

j_call: TRBJ1-2
clone_size: few
d_call: NA
cdr3_length: 14
v_call: TRBV6-4
cdr3_aa: CASSDASFSSGYTF
cdr3_nt: TGTGCCAGCAGTGACGCCAGTTTCTCATCTGGCTACACCTTC

j_call: TRBJ2-7
clone_size: NA
d_call: NA
cdr3_length: 13
v_call: TRBV3-1/TRBV3-2
cdr3_aa: CASSYSGINEQYF
cdr3_nt: TGTGCCAGCAGCTACTCCGGGATCAACGAGCAGTACTTC

j_call: TRBJ2-3
clone_size: NA
d_call: NA
cdr3_length: 17
v_call: TRBV5-1
cdr3_aa: CASSLEGWVGGPDTQYF
cdr3_nt: TGCGCCAGCAGCTTGGAGGGTTGGGTAGGGGGTCCGGATACGCAGTATTTT